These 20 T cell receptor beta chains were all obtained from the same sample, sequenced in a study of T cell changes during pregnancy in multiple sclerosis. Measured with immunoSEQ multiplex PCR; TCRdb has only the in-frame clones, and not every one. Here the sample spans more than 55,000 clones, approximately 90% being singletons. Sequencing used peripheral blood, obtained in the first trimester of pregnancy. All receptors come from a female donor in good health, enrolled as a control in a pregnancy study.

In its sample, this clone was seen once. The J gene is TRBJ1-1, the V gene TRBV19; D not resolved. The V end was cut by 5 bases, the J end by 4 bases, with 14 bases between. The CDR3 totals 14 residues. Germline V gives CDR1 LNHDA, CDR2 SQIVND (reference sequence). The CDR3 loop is CASSASGMGTEAFF. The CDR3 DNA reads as TGTGCCAGTAGTGCCTCGGGGATGGGCACTGAAGCTTTCTTT.

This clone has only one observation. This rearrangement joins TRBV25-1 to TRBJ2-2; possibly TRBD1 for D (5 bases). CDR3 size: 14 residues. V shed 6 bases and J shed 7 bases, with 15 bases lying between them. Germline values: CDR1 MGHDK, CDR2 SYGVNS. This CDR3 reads CASSPDIPGGELFF. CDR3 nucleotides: TGTGCCAGCAGCCCGGACATACCCGGCGGGGAGCTGTTTTTT.

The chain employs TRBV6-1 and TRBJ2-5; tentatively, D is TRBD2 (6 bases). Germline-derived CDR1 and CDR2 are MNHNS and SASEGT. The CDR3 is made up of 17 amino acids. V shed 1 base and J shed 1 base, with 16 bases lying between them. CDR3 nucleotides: TGTGCCAGCAGTGAAGGGCCGGGTGGAGGGGCCCAAGAGACCCAGTACTTC. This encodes CASSEGPGGGAQETQYF.

CDR3 bases: TGCGCCAGCAGCCAAGCGGGGGGAGCATACGAGCAGTACTTC. Protein: CASSQAGGAYEQYF. The V call is TRBV4-1, the J call TRBJ2-7, with 7 bases fitting TRBD2. Germline loops: CDR1 MGHRA, CDR2 YSYEKL. V gave up 1 base and J gave up 4 bases; unmatched junction bases: 4. The CDR3 consists of 14 residues.

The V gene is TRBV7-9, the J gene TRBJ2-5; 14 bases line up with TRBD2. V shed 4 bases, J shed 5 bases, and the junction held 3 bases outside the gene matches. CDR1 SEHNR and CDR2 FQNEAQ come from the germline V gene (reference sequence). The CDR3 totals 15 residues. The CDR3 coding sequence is TGTGCCAGCAGCTCCGGACTAGCGGGGGGTGAGACCCAGTACTTC. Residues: CASSSGLAGGETQYF.

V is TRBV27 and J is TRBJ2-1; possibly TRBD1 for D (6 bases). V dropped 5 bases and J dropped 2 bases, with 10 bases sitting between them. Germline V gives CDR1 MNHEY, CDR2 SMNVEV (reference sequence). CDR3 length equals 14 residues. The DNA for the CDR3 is TGTGCCAGCAGTCCCTGGGACACCTACAATGAGCAGTTCTTC. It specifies CASSPWDTYNEQFF.

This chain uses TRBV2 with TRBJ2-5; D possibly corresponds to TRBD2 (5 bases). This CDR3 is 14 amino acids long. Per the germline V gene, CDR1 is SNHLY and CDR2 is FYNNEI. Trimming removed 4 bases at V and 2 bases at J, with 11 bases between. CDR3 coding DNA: TGTGCCAGCAGTGGGGTGACTATACAAGAGACCCAGTACTTC. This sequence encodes CASSGVTIQETQYF. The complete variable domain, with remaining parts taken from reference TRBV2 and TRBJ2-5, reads EPEVTQTPSHQVTQMGQEVILRCVPISNHLYFYWYRQILGQKVEFLVSFYNNEISEKSEIFDDQFSVERPDGSNFTLKIRSTKLEDSAMYFCASSGVTIQETQYFGPGTRLLVL.

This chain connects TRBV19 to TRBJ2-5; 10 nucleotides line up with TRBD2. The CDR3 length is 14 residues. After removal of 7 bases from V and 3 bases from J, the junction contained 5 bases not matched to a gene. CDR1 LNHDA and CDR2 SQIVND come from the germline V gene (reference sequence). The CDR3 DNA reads TGTGCCAGTAAGCCGGGACTAGCGAAAGAGACCCAGTACTTC. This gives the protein CASKPGLAKETQYF.

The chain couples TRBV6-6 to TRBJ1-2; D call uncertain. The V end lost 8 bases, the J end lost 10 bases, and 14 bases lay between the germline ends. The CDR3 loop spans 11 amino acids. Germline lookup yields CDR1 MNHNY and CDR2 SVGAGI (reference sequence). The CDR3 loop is CASGLSRDYTF. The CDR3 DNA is TGTGCCAGCGGATTGTCGAGGGACTACACCTTC.

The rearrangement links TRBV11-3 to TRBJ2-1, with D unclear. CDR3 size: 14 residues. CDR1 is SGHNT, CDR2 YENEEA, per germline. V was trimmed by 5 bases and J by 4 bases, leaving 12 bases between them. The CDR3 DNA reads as TGTGCCAGCAGCCTCGGTGAACTTTACAATGAGCAGTTCTTC. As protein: CASSLGELYNEQFF. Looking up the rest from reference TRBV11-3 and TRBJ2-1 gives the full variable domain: EAGVVQSPRYKIIEKKQPVAFWCNPISGHNTLYWYLQNLGQGPELLIRYENEEAVDDSQLPKDRFSAERLKGVDSTLKIQPAELGDSAVYLCASSLGELYNEQFFGPGTRLTVL.

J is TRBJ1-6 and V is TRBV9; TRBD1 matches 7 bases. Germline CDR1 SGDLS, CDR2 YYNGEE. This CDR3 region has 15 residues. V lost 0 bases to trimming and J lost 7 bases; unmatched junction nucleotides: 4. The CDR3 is CASSVEDRVNSPLHF. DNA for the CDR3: TGTGCCAGCAGCGTAGAAGACAGGGTGAATTCACCCCTCCACTTT.

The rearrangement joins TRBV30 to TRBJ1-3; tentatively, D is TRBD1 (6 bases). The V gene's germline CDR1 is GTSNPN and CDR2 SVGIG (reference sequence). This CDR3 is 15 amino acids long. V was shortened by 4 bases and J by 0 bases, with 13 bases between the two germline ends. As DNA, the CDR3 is TGTGCCTGGAACAAAGACAGGATCTCTGGAAACACCATATATTTT. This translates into CAWNKDRISGNTIYF.

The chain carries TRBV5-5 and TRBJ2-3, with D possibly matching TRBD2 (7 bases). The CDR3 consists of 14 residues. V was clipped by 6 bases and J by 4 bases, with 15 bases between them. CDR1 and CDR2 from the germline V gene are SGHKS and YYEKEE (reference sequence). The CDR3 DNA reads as TGTGCCAGCACCTCGTGGGGGGGCGCAGATACGCAGTATTTT. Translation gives CASTSWGGADTQYF.

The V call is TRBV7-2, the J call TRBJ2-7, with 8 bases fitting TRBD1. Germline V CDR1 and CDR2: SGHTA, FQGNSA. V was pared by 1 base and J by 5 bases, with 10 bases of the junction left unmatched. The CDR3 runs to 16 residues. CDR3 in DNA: TGTGCCAGCAGCTTAGGGTGGGACAGGAACACGGACGAGCAGTACTTC. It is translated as CASSLGWDRNTDEQYF.

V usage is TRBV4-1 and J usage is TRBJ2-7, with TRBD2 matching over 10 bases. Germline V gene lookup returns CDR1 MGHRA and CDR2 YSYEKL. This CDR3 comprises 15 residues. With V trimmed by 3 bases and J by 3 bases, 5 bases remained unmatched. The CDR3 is CASSHPTSGVYEQYF. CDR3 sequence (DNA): TGCGCCAGCAGCCATCCCACTAGCGGGGTCTACGAGCAGTACTTC.

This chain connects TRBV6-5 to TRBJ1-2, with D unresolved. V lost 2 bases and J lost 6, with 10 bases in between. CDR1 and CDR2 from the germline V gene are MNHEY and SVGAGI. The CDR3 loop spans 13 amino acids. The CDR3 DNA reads TGTGCCAGCAGTTACCCAGGCTCTCATGGCTACACCTTC. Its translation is CASSYPGSHGYTF.

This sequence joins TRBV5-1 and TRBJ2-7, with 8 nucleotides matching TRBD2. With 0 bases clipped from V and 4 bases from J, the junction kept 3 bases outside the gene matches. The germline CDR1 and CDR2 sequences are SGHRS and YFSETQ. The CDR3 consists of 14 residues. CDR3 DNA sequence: TGCGCCAGCAGCTTGGCGGGGGGGCGGTACGAGCAGTACTTC. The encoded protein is CASSLAGGRYEQYF. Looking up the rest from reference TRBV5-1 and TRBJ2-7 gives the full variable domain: KAGVTQTPRYLIKTRGQQVTLSCSPISGHRSVSWYQQTPGQGLQFLFEYFSETQRNKGNFPGRFSGRQFSNSRSEMNVSTLELGDSALYLCASSLAGGRYEQYFGPGTRLTVT.

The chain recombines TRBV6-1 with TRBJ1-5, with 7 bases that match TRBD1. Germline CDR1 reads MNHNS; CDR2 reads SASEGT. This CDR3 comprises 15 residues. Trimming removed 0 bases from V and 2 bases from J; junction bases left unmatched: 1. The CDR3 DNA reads TGTGCCAGCAGTGAAGCAACAGGGGGCAATCAGCCCCAGCATTTT. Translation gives CASSEATGGNQPQHF.

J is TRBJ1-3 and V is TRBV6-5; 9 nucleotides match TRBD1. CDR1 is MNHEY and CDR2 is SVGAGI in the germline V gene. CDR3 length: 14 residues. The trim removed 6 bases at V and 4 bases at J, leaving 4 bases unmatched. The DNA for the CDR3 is TGTGCCAGCAGAGACAGGGGGTCCGGAAACACCATATATTTT. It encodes CASRDRGSGNTIYF.

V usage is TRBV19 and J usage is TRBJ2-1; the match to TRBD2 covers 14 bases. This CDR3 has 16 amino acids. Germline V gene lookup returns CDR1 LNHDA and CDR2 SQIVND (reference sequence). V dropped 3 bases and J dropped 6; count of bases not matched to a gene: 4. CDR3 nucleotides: TGTGCCAGTAGTATCATGGGGACTAGCGGGAGCAATGAGCAGTTCTTC. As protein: CASSIMGTSGSNEQFF.